Listed here are 4 T cell receptor beta chains from one sample, sequenced in a study of regulatory T cells in long-lasting Graves disease. This sample's time point: newly diagnosed GD, antithyroid drugs for less than 3 months. From RNA extracted from PBMCs, the TCR library was made. With iRepertoire HTBI primers and Arm-PCR of CDR3 regions, TCR beta libraries were built. MiXCR, applied by TCRdb to the multiplex PCR reads, yields one record per CDR3 protein. The sample has about 440,000 distinct CDR3 sequences, roughly 15% seen once; the top ten hold 20% to 25%. These data are also associated with another study on T cells in Graves' hyperthyroidism and ophthalmopathy.

Sequences were derived from peripheral blood mononuclear cells (PBMCs), sampled at new diagnosis, from a patient treated with antithyroid drugs. The source is a young woman with Graves disease.

The rearrangement uses TRBV11-2 and TRBJ2-6, with D possibly matching TRBD2 (6 bases). V was pared by 3 bases and J by 4 bases, with 19 bases between. The germline V gene encodes CDR1 SGHAT and CDR2 FQNNGV. The CDR3 contains 18 residues. The CDR3 DNA sequence: TGTGCCAGCAGCTTCCGAAGGGGAGGTGTGGGGGGGGCCAACGTCCTGACTTTC. The encoded protein is CASSFRRGGVGGANVLTF. The full variable domain, rest sourced from reference TRBV11-2 and TRBJ2-6, is EAGVAQSPRYKIIEKRQSVAFWCNPISGHATLYWYQQILGQGPKLLIQFQNNGVVDDSQLPKDRFSAERLKGVDSTLKIQPAKLEDSAVYLCASSFRRGGVGGANVLTFGAGSRLTVL.

This clonotype has ten or more counts. This sequence joins TRBV7-8 and TRBJ1-1, with D possibly matching TRBD1 (6 bases). V was cut by 1 base and J by 4 bases, with 13 bases left in between. CDR1 and CDR2 (germline): SGHVS, FQNEAQ. The CDR3 extends over 15 amino acids. This CDR3 reads CASSLGFRGGTEAFF. The CDR3 coding sequence is TGTGCCAGCAGCTTAGGGTTTCGAGGGGGCACTGAAGCTTTCTTT.

This clonotype has a count of ten or more. The V and J genes are TRBV6-1 and TRBJ2-7, with 7 bases fitting TRBD1. The CDR3 runs to 13 residues. Germline assignment: CDR1 MNHNS and CDR2 SASEGT. V gave up 5 bases and J gave up 2 bases; unmatched junction bases: 3. CDR3 in DNA: TGTGCCAGCAGTAGGGACAGCACCTACGAGCAGTACTTC. Translating gives CASSRDSTYEQYF.

This chain uses TRBV6-1 with TRBJ1-2; 7 bases are shared with TRBD1. V lost 6 bases to trimming and J lost 7 bases; unmatched junction nucleotides: 11. This CDR3 region has 14 residues. Germline V gene data show CDR1 as MNHNS and CDR2 as SASEGT. The CDR3 sequence is CASSPTGDIRGYTF. In nucleotides, the CDR3 is TGTGCCAGCAGCCCCACAGGGGATATCCGTGGCTACACCTTC.